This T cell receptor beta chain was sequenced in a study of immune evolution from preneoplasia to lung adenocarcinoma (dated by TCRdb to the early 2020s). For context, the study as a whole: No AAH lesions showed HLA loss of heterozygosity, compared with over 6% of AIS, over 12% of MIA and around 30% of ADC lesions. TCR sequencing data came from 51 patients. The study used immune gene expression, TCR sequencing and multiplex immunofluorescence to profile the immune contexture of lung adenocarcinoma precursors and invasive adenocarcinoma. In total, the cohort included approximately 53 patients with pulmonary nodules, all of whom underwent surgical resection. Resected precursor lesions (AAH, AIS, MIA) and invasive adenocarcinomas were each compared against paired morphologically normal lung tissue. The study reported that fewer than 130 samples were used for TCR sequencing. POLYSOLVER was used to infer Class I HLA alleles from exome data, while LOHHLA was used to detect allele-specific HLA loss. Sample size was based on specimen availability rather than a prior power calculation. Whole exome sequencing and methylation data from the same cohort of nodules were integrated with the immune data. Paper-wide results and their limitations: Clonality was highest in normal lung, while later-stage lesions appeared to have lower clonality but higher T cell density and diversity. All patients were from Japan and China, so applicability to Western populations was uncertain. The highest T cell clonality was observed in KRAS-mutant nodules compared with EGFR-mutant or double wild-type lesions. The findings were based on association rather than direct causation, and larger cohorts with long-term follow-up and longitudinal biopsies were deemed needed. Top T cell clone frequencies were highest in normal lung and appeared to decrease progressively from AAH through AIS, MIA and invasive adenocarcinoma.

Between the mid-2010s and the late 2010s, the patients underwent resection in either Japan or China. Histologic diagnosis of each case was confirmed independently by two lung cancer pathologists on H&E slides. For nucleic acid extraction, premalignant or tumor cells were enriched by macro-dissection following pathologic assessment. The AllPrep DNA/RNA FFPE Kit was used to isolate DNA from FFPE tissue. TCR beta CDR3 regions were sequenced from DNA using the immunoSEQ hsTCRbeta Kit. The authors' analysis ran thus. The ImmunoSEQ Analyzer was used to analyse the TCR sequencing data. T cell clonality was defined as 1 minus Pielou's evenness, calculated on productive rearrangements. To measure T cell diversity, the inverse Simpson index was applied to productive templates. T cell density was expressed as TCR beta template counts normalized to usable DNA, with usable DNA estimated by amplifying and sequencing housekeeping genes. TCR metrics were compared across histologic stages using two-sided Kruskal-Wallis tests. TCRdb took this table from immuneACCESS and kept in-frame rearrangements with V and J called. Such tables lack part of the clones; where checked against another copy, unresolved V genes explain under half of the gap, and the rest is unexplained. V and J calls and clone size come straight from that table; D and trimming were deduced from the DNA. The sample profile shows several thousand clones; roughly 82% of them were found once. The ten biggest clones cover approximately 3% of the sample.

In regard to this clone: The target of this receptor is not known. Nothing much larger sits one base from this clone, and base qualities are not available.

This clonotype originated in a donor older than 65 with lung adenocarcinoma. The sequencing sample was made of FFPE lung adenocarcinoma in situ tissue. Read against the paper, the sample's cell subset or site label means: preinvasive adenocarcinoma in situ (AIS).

The CDR3 reads CAWSVGGGVSQPQHF. In nucleotide form, the sequence is TGTGCCTGGAGCGTTGGCGGTGGGGTCTCTCAGCCCCAGCATTTT. Recombination joined TRBV30 with TRBJ1-5, with no D gene named confidently. The cysteine opens and the phenylalanine closes a CDR3 of 15 amino acids. The entry retains the CDR3 DNA only, 45 bases that are in frame from base 1. The germline V gene (reference sequence) gives CDR1 as GTSNPN and CDR2 as SVGIG. V and J are truncated by 3 bases and 6 bases respectively, leaving an intervening sequence of 18 bases. With all but the CDR3 taken from the reference TRBV30 and TRBJ1-5 genes, the full variable domain is: SQTIHQWPATLVQPVGSPLSLECTVEGTSNPNLYWYRQAAGRGLQLLFYSVGIGQISSEVPQNLSASRPQDRQFILSSKKLLLSDSGFYLCAWSVGGGVSQPQHFGDGTRLSIL.